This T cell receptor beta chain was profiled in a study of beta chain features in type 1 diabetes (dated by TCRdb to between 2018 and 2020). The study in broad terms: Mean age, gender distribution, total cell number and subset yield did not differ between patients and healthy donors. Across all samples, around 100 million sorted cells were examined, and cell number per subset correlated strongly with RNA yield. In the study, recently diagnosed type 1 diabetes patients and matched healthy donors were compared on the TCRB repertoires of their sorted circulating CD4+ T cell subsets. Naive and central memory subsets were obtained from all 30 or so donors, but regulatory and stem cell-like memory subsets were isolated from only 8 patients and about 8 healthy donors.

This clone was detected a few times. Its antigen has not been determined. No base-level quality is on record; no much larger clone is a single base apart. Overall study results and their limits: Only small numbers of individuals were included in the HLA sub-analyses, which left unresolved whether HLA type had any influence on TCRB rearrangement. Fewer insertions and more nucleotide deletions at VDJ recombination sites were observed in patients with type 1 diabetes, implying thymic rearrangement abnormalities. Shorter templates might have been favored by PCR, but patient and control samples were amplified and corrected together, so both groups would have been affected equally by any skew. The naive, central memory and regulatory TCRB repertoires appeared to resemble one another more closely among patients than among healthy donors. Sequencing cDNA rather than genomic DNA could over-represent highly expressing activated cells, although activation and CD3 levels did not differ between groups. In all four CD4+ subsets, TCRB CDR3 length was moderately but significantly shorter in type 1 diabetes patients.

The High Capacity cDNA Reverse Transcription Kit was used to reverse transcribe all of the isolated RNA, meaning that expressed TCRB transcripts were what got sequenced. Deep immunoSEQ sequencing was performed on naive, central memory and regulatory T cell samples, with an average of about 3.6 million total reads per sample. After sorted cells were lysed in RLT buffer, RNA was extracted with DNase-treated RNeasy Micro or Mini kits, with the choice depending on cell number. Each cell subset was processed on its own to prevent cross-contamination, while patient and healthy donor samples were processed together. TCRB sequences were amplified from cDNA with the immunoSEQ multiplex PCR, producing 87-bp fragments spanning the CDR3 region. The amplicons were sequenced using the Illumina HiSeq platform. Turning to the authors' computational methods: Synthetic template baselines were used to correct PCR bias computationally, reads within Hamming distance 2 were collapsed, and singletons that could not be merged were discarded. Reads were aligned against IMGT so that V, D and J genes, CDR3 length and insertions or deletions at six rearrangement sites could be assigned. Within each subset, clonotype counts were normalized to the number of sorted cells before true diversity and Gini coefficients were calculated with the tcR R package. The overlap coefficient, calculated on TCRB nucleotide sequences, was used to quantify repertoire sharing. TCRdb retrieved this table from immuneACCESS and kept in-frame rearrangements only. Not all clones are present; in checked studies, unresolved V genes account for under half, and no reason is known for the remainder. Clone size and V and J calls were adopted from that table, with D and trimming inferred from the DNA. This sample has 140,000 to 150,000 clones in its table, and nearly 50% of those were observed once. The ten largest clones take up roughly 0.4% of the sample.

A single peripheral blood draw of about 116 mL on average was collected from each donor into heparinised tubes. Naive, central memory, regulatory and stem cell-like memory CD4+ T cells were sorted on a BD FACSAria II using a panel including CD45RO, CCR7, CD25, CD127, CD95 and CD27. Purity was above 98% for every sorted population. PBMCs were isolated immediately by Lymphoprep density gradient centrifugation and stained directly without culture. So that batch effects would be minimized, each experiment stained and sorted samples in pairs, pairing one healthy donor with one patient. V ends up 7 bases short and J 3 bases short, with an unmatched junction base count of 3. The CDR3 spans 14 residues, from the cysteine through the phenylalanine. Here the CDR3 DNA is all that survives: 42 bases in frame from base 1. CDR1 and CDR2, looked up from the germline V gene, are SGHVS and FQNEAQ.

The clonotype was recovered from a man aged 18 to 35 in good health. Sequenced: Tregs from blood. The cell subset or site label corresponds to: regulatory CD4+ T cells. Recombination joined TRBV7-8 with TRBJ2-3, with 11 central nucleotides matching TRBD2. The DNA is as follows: TGTGCCAGCACTCGGACTAGCGGGACAGATACGCAGTATTTT. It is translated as CASTRTSGTDTQYF.